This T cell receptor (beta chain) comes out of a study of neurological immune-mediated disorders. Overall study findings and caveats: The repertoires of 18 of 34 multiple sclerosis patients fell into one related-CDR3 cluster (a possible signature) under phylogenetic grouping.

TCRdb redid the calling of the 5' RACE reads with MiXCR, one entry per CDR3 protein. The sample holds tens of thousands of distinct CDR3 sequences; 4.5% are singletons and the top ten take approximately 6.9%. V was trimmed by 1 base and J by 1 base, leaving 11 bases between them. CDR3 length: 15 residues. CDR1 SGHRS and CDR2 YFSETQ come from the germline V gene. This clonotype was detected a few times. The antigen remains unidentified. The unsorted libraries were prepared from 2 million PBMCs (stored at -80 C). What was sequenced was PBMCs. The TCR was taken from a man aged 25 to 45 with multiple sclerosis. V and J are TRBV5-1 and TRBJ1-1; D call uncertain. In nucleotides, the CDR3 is TGCGCCAGCAGCTTGCTCGTCAGCGAGAACACTGAAGCTTTCTTT. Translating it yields CASSLLVSENTEAFF.